These 5 T cell receptor beta chains originate from one sample sequenced in a study of shared clonotypes between healthy human individuals (dated by TCRdb to the early 2020s). The library was obtained by the immunoSEQ multiplex PCR assay. As stored in TCRdb, this immuneACCESS dataset retains in-frame rearrangements with V and J assigned. A fraction of the clones does not appear; measured against another copy, unresolved V genes explain less than half of the discrepancy, and the remainder lacks a known reason. The sample profile shows about 2.2 million clones; approximately 92% of them were found once. The ten largest account for about 1.6% of the sample. For the CD8 naive samples, CD45RO-negative cells were positively selected for CCR7, yielding a CD45RA+CCR7+ population from which TemRA cells were excluded. The sample comprised naive CD8+ T cells from PBMCs. Taken with the paper, the label for cell subset or site translates to: CD45RA+CCR7+. The receptors come from a man aged 18 to 35 in good health. Some clones in this sample may be carry-over from other donors' samples.

Notes on this clone: Distinct nucleotide sequences in the sample also encode this CDR3. The chain joins TRBV19 to TRBJ2-2; TRBD1 is a possible D gene (7 bases). Germline loops: CDR1 LNHDA, CDR2 SQIVND (reference sequence). The CDR3 sequence is 14 residues long. Trimming shortened V by 6 bases and J by 3 bases, and 11 bases separated the two germline ends. The DNA of the CDR3 is TGTGCCAGTAGGCGGGACAGAGACACCGGGGAGCTGTTTTTT. Amino acid sequence: CASRRDRDTGELFF.

The J gene is TRBJ2-1, the V gene TRBV11-3, with 11 positions matching TRBD2. Losses at the gene ends were 6 bases for V and 7 bases for J; bases not matched to a gene: 8. The germline V gene has CDR1 SGHNT and CDR2 YENEEA. CDR3 length equals 15 residues. This chain's CDR3 is CASSPLLAGVNEQFF. The CDR3 nucleotides read TGTGCCAGCAGTCCCTTACTAGCGGGAGTGAATGAGCAGTTCTTC.

The CDR3 DNA sequence: TGCAGCGTTGATGGACTAAACTACAATGAGCAGTTCTTC. This gives the protein CSVDGLNYNEQFF. The J gene is TRBJ2-1, the V gene TRBV29-1; a weak D match, TRBD2 (6 bases). Trimming removed 3 bases at V and 3 bases at J, with 9 bases between. This CDR3 is 13 amino acids long. Germline V CDR1 and CDR2: SQVTM, ANQGSEA.

The rearrangement uses TRBV7-2 and TRBJ2-7; possibly TRBD1 for D (6 bases). The CDR3 has 15 residues. In germline, CDR1 is SGHTA, CDR2 FQGNSA. Between the trimmed V and J ends, which lost 4 bases and 2 bases, there was a span of 15 bases. The CDR3 here is CASSSRRGPAYEQYF. DNA for the CDR3: TGTGCCAGCAGCTCGCGCAGGGGCCCGGCCTACGAGCAGTACTTC. Complete variable domain (other parts from reference TRBV7-2 and TRBJ2-7): GAGVSQSPSNKVTEKGKDVELRCDPISGHTALYWYRQSLGQGLEFLIYFQGNSAPDKSGLPSDRFSAERTGGSVSTLTIQRTQQEDSAVYLCASSSRRGPAYEQYFGPGTRLTVT.

The sample holds one count of this clone. J is TRBJ1-1 and V is TRBV18; TRBD1 matches at 7 bases. V dropped 8 bases and J dropped 3; count of bases not matched to a gene: 12. This CDR3 spans 15 amino acids. Per germline, CDR1 KGHSH and CDR2 LQKENI. CDR3 loop: CASEDGTAYDTEAFF. The CDR3 DNA is TGTGCCAGCGAAGACGGGACAGCATACGACACTGAAGCTTTCTTT.